The T cell receptor beta chain under discussion was sequenced for a study of technical replicates of blood from a handful of donors. The CDR3 covers 15 residues. V lost 3 bases to trimming and J lost 2 bases; unmatched junction nucleotides: 6. Per the germline V gene, CDR1 is MNHEY and CDR2 is SMNVEV (reference sequence). Using immunoSEQ multiplex PCR, the repertoire was profiled, and TCRdb retains in-frame clones only, with some absent. The profile shows around 83,000 clones, 85% to 95% of them singletons. The sample taken for sequencing was T cells isolated from PBMCs. The chain recombines TRBV27 with TRBJ2-5; 7 positions match TRBD1. This TCR was recovered from a human donor in good health. The CDR3 coding sequence is TGTGCCAGCAGTTTCCACGGGACAGAGCAAGAGACCCAGTACTTC. It codes for CASSFHGTEQETQYF.